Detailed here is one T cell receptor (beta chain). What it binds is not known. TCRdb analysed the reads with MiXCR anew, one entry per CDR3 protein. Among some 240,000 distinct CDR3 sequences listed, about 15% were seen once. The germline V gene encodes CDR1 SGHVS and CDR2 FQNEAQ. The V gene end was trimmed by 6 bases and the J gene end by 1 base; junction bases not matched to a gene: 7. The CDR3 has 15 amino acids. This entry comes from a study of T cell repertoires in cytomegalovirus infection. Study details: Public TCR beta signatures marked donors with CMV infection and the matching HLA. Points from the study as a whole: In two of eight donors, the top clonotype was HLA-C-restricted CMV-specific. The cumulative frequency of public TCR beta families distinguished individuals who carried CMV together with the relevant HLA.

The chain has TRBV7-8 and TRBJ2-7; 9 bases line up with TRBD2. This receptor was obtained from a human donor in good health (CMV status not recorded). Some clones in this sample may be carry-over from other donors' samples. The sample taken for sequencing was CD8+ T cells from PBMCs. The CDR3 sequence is CASSGGTSWSYEQYF. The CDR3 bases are TGTGCCAGCAGTGGTGGGACTAGCTGGTCCTACGAGCAGTACTTC.